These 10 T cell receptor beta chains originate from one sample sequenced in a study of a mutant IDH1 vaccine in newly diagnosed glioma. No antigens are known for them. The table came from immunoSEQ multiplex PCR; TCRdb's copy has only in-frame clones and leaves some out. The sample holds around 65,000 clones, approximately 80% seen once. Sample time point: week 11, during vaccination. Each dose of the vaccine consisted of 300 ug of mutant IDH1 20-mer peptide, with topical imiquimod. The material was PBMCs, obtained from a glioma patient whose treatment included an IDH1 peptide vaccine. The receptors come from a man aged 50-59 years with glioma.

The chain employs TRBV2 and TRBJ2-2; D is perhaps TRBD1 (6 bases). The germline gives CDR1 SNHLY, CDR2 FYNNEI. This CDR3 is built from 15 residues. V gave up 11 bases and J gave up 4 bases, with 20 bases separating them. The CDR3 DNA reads TGTGCCGCCCTGGGGGCAGGGGCAGGCACCGGGGAGCTGTTTTTT. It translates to CAALGAGAGTGELFF.

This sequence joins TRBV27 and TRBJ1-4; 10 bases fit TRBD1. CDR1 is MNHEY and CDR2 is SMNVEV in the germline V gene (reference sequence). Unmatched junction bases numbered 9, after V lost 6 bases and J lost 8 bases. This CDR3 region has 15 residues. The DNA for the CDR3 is TGTGCCAGCAGCCCCACCGGGGACAGGGGAGAAAAACTGTTTTTT. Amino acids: CASSPTGDRGEKLFF.

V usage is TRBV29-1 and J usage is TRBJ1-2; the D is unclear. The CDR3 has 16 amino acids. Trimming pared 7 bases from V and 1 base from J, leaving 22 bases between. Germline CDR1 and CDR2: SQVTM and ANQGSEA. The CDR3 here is CSARPMAASHNYGYTF. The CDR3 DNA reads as TGCAGCGCCCGACCCATGGCAGCCTCACATAACTATGGCTACACCTTC.

The CDR3 bases are TGCGCCAGCAGCCCTGCCCCGGGTACCTACGAGCAGTACTTC. It encodes CASSPAPGTYEQYF. V usage is TRBV5-1 and J usage is TRBJ2-7; D call uncertain. Trimming cost V 4 bases and J 2 bases, with 13 bases left between them. Germline CDR1 and CDR2: SGHRS and YFSETQ. CDR3 length: 14 amino acids.

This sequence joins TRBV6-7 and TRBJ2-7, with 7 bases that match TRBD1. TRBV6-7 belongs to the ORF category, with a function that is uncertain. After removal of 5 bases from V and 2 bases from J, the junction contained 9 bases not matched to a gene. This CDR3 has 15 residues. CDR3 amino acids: CASSPPGQYTYEQYF. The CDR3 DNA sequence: TGTGCCAGCAGTCCCCCGGGACAGTACACCTACGAGCAGTACTTC.

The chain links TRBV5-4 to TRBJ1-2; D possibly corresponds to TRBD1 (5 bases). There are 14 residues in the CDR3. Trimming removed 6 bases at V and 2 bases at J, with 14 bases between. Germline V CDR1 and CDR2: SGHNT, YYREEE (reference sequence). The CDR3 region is CASNSGLSNYGYTF. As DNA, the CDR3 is TGTGCCAGCAACTCAGGGCTCTCCAACTATGGCTACACCTTC. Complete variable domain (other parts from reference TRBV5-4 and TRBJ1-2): ETGVTQSPTHLIKTRGQQVTLRCSSQSGHNTVSWYQQALGQGPQFIFQYYREEENGRGNFPPRFSGLQFPNYSSELNVNALELDDSALYLCASNSGLSNYGYTFGSGTRLTVV.

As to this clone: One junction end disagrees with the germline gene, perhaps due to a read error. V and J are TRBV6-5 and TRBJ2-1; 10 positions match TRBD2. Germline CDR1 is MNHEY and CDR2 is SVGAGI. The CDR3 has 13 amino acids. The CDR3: CASSSSGSGKQFF. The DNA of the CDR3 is TGTGCCAGTAGTTCTAGCGGGAGTGGTAAGCAGTTCTTC.

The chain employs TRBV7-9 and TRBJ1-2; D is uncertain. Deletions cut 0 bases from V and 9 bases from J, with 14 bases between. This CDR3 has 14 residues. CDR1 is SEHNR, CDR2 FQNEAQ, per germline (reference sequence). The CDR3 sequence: CASSLAQSVDSYTF. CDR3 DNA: TGTGCCAGCAGCTTAGCGCAGTCCGTCGATAGCTACACCTTC.

This CDR3 reads CASSFRVGTEKLFF. The CDR3 DNA reads as TGTGCCAGCAGCTTCAGAGTGGGGACTGAAAAACTGTTTTTT. The chain joins TRBV7-2 to TRBJ1-4; possible D gene TRBD1, 5 bases. Looked up from germline, CDR1 is SGHTA and CDR2 is FQGNSA. The CDR3 extends over 14 amino acids. The V and J ends lost 3 bases and 7 bases respectively, with 12 bases between them.

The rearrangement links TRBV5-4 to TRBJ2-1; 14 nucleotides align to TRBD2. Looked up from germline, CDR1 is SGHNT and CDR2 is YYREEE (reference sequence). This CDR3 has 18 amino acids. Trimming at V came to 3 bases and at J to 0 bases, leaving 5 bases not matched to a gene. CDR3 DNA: TGTGCCAGCAGCTCGGGACTAGCGGGAGCGAGCTCCTACAATGAGCAGTTCTTC. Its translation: CASSSGLAGASSYNEQFF.